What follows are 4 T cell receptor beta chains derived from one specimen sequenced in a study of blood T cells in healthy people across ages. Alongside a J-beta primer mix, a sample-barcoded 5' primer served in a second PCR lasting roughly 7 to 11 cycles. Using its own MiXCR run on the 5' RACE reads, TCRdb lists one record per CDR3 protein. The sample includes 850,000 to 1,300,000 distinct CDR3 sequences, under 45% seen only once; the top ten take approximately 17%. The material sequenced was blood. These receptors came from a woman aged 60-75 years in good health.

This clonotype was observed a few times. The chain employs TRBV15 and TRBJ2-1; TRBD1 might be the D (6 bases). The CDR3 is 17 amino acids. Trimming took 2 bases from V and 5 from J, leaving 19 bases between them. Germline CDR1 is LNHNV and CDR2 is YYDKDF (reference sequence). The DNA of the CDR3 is TGTGCCACCAGCAGACCGACCGGGGACACACCTAACAATGAGCAGTTCTTC. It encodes CATSRPTGDTPNNEQFF.

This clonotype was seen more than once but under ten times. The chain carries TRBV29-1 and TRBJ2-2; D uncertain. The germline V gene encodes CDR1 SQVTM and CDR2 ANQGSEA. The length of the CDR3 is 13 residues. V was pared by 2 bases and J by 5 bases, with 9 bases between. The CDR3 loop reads CSVETVVTGELFF. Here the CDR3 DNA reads TGCAGCGTTGAAACCGTGGTAACCGGGGAGCTGTTTTTT.

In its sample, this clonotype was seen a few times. DNA for the CDR3: TGTGCCAGCAGCGTAGTGGGGGCGAGAGGTGAAAAACTGTTTTTT. This encodes CASSVVGARGEKLFF. The rearrangement joins TRBV9 to TRBJ1-4, with D maybe TRBD1 (6 bases). With 0 bases removed from V and 7 bases from J, the gap between germline ends came to 13 bases. CDR3 size: 15 residues. Germline lookup yields CDR1 SGDLS and CDR2 YYNGEE.

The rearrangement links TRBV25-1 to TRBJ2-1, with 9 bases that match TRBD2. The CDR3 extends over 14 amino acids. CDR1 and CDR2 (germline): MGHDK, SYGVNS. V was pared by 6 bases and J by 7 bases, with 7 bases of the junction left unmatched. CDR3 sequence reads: CASSLAGRGNEQFF. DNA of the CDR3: TGTGCCAGCAGCCTAGCGGGAAGGGGGAATGAGCAGTTCTTC.